Listed here are 5 T cell receptor beta chains from one sample, sequenced in a study of cytomegalovirus exposure and HLA in healthy donors (dated by TCRdb to 2017 to 2019). The library came from the immunoSEQ multiplex PCR assay. For the multiplex PCR, a mixture combining 60 forward primers for TCR Vbeta segments and 13 reverse primers for TCR Jbeta segments was used. The immuneACCESS repertoire file appears here via TCRdb, limited to in-frame rearrangements. These files lack a portion of the clones; in checked studies, under half of the deficit traces to unresolved V genes, and the cause of the others is not known. Across this sample there are around 21,000 clones, with around 77% seen only once. 7% to 9% of the sample is held by the ten biggest clonotypes. Sequencing was done on a sample of PBMCs. The receptors here all came from a man in his 60s in good health and CMV-seronegative.

The rearrangement uses TRBV5-6 and TRBJ2-1, with a possible D match to TRBD2 (6 bases). The V gene's germline CDR1 is SGHDT and CDR2 YYEEEE. The V end was cut by 5 bases, the J end by 0 bases, with 24 bases between. CDR3 size: 19 residues. The CDR3 region has the DNA TGTGCCAGCAGGTCCCCTGCCGTCAAGCGGGCGAGCTCCTACAATGAGCAGTTCTTC. Amino acids: CASRSPAVKRASSYNEQFF.

J is TRBJ2-7 and V is TRBV27, with D perhaps TRBD1 (5 bases). The CDR3 loop spans 13 amino acids. Trimming cost V 5 bases and J 1 base, with 9 bases left between them. The germline gives CDR1 MNHEY, CDR2 SMNVEV (reference sequence). The CDR3 bases are TGTGCCAGCAGTAGGACACAATCCTACGAGCAGTACTTC. It yields the protein CASSRTQSYEQYF.

The chain is built from TRBV5-4 and TRBJ2-1; 7 bases are shared with TRBD1. Unmatched junction bases numbered 0, after V lost 2 bases and J lost 4 bases. In germline, CDR1 is SGHNT, CDR2 YYREEE (reference sequence). The CDR3 length is 13 residues. This chain's CDR3 is CASSLQGYNEQFF. The DNA for the CDR3 is TGTGCCAGCAGCTTACAGGGGTACAATGAGCAGTTCTTC.

The chain is built from TRBV5-1 and TRBJ2-4, with TRBD2 as a possible D gene (7 bases). Germline CDR1 and CDR2: SGHRS and YFSETQ. Trimming shortened V by 4 bases and J by 8 bases, and 16 bases separated the two germline ends. This CDR3 has 14 amino acids. CDR3 bases: TGCGCCAGCAGCCTGCAGGGAGGGGGGGACATTCAGTACTTC. Protein: CASSLQGGGDIQYF.

This clone was counted between two and nine times. The CDR3, as DNA: TGTGCCAGCAGCTTAGGGGATAGCGGGGGGCCAGATACGCAGTATTTT. It is translated as CASSLGDSGGPDTQYF. J is TRBJ2-3 and V is TRBV11-3; 10 nucleotides align to TRBD2. CDR1 SGHNT and CDR2 YENEEA come from the germline V gene. The V and J ends lost 1 base and 4 bases, in that order; junction bases with no gene match: 5. This CDR3 has 16 residues.